This TCR beta chain was captured by sequencing in a study of CD8+ T cells in alopecia areata. The study, taken as a whole, reports: Higher clonality than in normal scalp was seen in lesional scalp, especially alopecia totalis/universalis. Within the top 100, expanded CD8+ clones significantly decreased with tofacitinib, as did scalp clonality. Scalp and blood retained many expanded lesional clones during tofacitinib.

This clone has only a few counts. Its cognate antigen is unknown. CDR3 length equals 14 residues. V lost 3 bases and J lost 1, with 7 bases in between. Germline assignment: CDR1 SGDLS and CDR2 YYNGEE. Following extraction, RNA underwent reverse transcription to cDNA, which served as the sequencing template. The protocol was immunoSEQ multiplex PCR, while the TCRdb copy is restricted to in-frame clones and leaves out a portion. Of 200,000 to 250,000 clones in the sample, 64% were seen once. Sample treatment: oral pan-JAK inhibitor, 5-10 mg twice daily. Sorting of CD4+ and CD8+ T cells was performed on PBMCs.

The clonotype was recovered from a human donor with alopecia areata. Here the sequenced sample was CD4+ T cells sorted from blood, taken at week 4, from a patient treated with tofacitinib. The chain recombines TRBV9 with TRBJ1-4; TRBD1 might be the D (5 bases). DNA for the CDR3: TGTGCCAGCAGCGCCGACAGAACTAATGAAAAACTGTTTTTT. It is translated as CASSADRTNEKLFF.